Listed below are T cell receptor beta chains from one sample, sequenced in a study of cytomegalovirus exposure and HLA in healthy donors. Assay used: immunoSEQ multiplex PCR; TCRdb lists only in-frame clones, some missing. The table includes 150,000 to 180,000 clones, 70% to 80% detected once. The material sequenced was PBMCs. These receptors came from a man aged 25 to 45 in good health and CMV-seropositive. Both conserved end residues are part of each CDR3. A D gene is named only where the DNA matches it firmly. Rows give clone size only sometimes, using once, few, many, or a class for an expanded clone.

D: NA; J: TRBJ1-2; V: TRBV15; size: NA; CDR3: CATSLGGRYGYTF; DNA: TGTGCCACTTCTTTAGGCGGTCGCTATGGCTACACCTTC
D: TRBD2; J: TRBJ2-1; V: TRBV6-1; size: NA; CDR3: CASSGGSGTTNNEQFF; DNA: TGTGCCAGCAGTGGGGGAAGCGGGACCACTAACAATGAGCAGTTCTTC
D: NA; J: TRBJ2-5; V: TRBV7-2; size: few; CDR3: CASSPRGGGEETQYF; DNA: TGTGCCAGCAGCCCCCGAGGAGGTGGGGAGGAGACCCAGTACTTC
D: NA; J: TRBJ1-2; V: TRBV19; size: few; CDR3: CASSIQGMGYGYTF; DNA: TGTGCCAGTAGTATTCAGGGGATGGGCTATGGCTACACCTTC
D: TRBD1; J: TRBJ1-1; V: TRBV7-3; size: NA; CDR3: CASSLGTENTEAFF; DNA: TGTGCCAGCAGCCTCGGGACAGAGAACACTGAAGCTTTCTTT
D: NA; J: TRBJ1-2; V: TRBV28; size: NA; CDR3: CASSLLQAYYGYTF; DNA: TGTGCCAGCAGTTTATTACAGGCTTATTATGGCTACACCTTC
D: NA; J: TRBJ2-7; V: TRBV12-5; size: NA; CDR3: CASRGTSVSYEQYF; DNA: TGTGCTAGTAGAGGGACTTCCGTTTCATACGAGCAGTACTTC
D: NA; J: TRBJ2-7; V: TRBV6-1; size: NA; CDR3: CASSAQAGAYEQYF; DNA: TGTGCCAGCAGTGCGCAAGCCGGGGCCTACGAGCAGTACTTC
D: TRBD1; J: TRBJ1-2; V: TRBV28; size: NA; CDR3: CASQDRNYGYTF; DNA: TGTGCCAGCCAGGACAGGAACTATGGCTACACCTTC
D: TRBD1; J: TRBJ1-5; V: TRBV2; size: NA; CDR3: CASRGQVINQPQHF; DNA: TGTGCCAGCAGGGGACAGGTCATCAATCAGCCCCAGCATTTT
D: TRBD2; J: TRBJ2-1; V: TRBV2; size: NA; CDR3: CASSPGIAGINEQFF; DNA: TGTGCCAGCAGTCCCGGGATAGCGGGTATCAATGAGCAGTTCTTC
D: TRBD1; J: TRBJ1-2; V: TRBV6-1; size: NA; CDR3: CASSDRGFSYGYTF; DNA: TGTGCCAGCAGTGACAGGGGGTTCAGCTATGGCTACACCTTC
D: TRBD1; J: TRBJ1-1; V: TRBV2; size: NA; CDR3: CASSAYDRGAEAFF; DNA: TGTGCCAGCAGTGCCTACGACAGGGGCGCTGAAGCTTTCTTT
D: TRBD2; J: TRBJ2-3; V: TRBV5-4; size: NA; CDR3: CASSQGTSGRTDTQYF; DNA: TGTGCCAGCAGCCAAGGGACTAGCGGACGCACAGATACGCAGTATTTT
D: NA; J: TRBJ1-1; V: TRBV7-8; size: NA; CDR3: CASSLAPRTDWDTEAFF; DNA: TGTGCCAGCAGCTTAGCGCCCCGGACGGACTGGGACACTGAAGCTTTCTTT
D: TRBD2; J: TRBJ2-7; V: TRBV27; size: few; CDR3: CASKSSGGSYEQYF; DNA: TGTGCCAGCAAGTCAAGCGGGGGATCCTACGAGCAGTACTTC
D: NA; J: TRBJ2-3; V: TRBV11-2; size: NA; CDR3: CASSLGTARTDTQYF; DNA: TGTGCCAGCAGCTTAGGGACAGCTCGCACAGATACGCAGTATTTT
D: NA; J: TRBJ1-2; V: TRBV2; size: NA; CDR3: CASSPQRGGNYGYTF; DNA: TGTGCCAGCAGCCCTCAGAGGGGGGGCAACTATGGCTACACCTTC
D: NA; J: TRBJ1-4; V: TRBV10-3; size: NA; CDR3: CAISEQNPTNEKLFF; DNA: TGTGCCATCAGTGAACAGAACCCAACTAATGAAAAACTGTTTTTT
D: NA; J: TRBJ1-1; V: TRBV9; size: NA; CDR3: CVSSVDGLNTEAFF; DNA: TGTGTCAGCAGCGTAGACGGTCTGAACACTGAAGCTTTCTTT
D: NA; J: TRBJ2-7; V: TRBV9; size: NA; CDR3: CASSADSSPSYEQYF; DNA: TGTGCCAGCAGCGCGGACAGCTCTCCCTCCTACGAGCAGTACTTC
D: TRBD2; J: TRBJ2-7; V: TRBV6-1; size: few; CDR3: CASNMGASGSIEQYF; DNA: TGTGCCAGCAATATGGGGGCTAGCGGGTCTATCGAGCAGTACTTC